This TCR beta chain was recovered during a study of cytomegalovirus exposure and HLA in healthy donors listed by TCRdb under 2017. Describing the broader study: An earlier analysis of roughly 630 of the donors reported roughly 300 Gb of sequence data and 117 million unique TCR beta sequences from about 200 million T cells. An early release that covered fewer than 800 HLA-typed donors contained around 330 gigabases of sequencing data and tens of millions of unique TCR sequences. Of the approximately 400 genotyped donors, roughly 85% fell in the genetic ancestry cluster associated with self-reported Caucasian donors. The study was designed to test whether signatures of past pathogen exposure could be identified by cataloging public T cell receptors. Using immunosequencing, the study profiled T cell repertoires from some 670 subjects and related those repertoires to cytomegalovirus serostatus. In addition to the first cohort of roughly 670 subjects, a separate validation cohort of around 110 different subjects was used. High-throughput TCR immunosequencing, statistical association of individual TCRs with disease status, and machine learning were combined to predict cytomegalovirus infection status. A later analysis re-analyzed previously published TCR beta repertoires from 500 to 700 donors and added high-resolution HLA genotyping to study TCR occurrence patterns. Rather than drawing on any new phenotypic data, the later analysis identified candidate immune exposures from TCR beta sequences and the way those sequences occurred across donors. An earlier analysis of fewer than 750 of the donors used high-throughput TCR beta sequencing to judge whether each TCR beta V gene segment behaved as functional or pseudogenic. Donor age, sex, ethnicity and CMV serostatus were compiled alongside the repertoire data. A later genetic analysis used genome-wide SNP genotypes for about 60% of the roughly 700 donors, treating that subset as a discovery cohort. All discovery cohort repertoires had been generated using a single sequencing platform. HLA typing included class I and class II loci at four-digit resolution. Typing coverage differed by locus: A, B, C, DRB1 and DQB1 were typed in roughly 620-630 donors, DQA1 in roughly 510, DPA1 in around 610, and DPB1 in 400 to 490. Several DR-DQ haplotypes were treated as single units for association and clustering because of strong linkage in the cohort. Across around 400 genotyped donors of the cohort, an average of approximately 220,000 unique TCR beta nucleotide sequences per donor were sequenced, and roughly a sixth of those sequences were non-productive.

The cohort comprised fewer than 750 healthy bone marrow donors. Cohort members were all nominally healthy when sampled, although unrecorded immune exposures were likely present. The donor tested CMV seropositive, placing the donor among the 250 to 350 seropositive members of the cohort. Each donor provided a peripheral blood sample, and peripheral blood mononuclear cells were used for TCR beta sequencing. The Qiagen DNeasy Blood Extraction Kit was used to extract genomic DNA from the blood cell samples. Worth noting for this clone: Its antigen is currently not known. Base qualities are missing; no much larger clone stands one base away.

The CDR3, cysteine through phenylalanine, is 13 amino acids long. Only the CDR3 portion is preserved as DNA: 39 bases, with reading frame beginning at the first base. V drops 7 bases and J drops 3 bases, leaving 12 bases in between. Per the germline V gene, ENHRY is the CDR1 and SYGVKD is the CDR2. Overall results and qualifications from the work: Approximately 18 rarely observed V segments, including chromosome 9 orphons, were excluded from the earlier analysis of a few hundred of the donors because counts were too low. According to a later analysis, most CMV-associated TCR beta chains appeared to be HLA-restricted, and the HLA associations seemed to be driven largely by CMV exposure. The classifier was reported to diagnose cytomegalovirus status with high specificity and sensitivity in both the original and validation cohorts. A further reported finding was that TCR beta sequences accurately predicted the HLA-A and HLA-B alleles for most subjects in the first cohort. Assigning TCR associations to individual alleles was difficult when HLA alleles, especially DR and DQ, strongly co-occurred. Compared with equally common non-associated chains, HLA-associated TCR beta chains in a later analysis were more clonally expanded and had lower generation probabilities. A later analysis found that TCR association rates varied across HLA loci, with DRB1 alleles showing the most associated TCRs and HLA-C alleles the fewest. Because the 87-base-pair reads could not distinguish some IMGT-functional V segments, including TRBV6-2 and TRBV6-3, those segments were excluded. Correlated functional status among segregating V segments might reflect linkage disequilibrium, but an unknown experimental factor could not be ruled out. Three of the identified cytomegalovirus-associated TCR beta chains were confirmed in vitro to be specific for cytomegalovirus antigens. In a later genetic analysis, fewer N-insertions in productive TCRs were reported among donors in an Asian-associated ancestry cluster than the roughly 700-donor mean. The cohort was sequenced for TCR beta chains only, and without alpha or paired-chain data the features that could be detected were limited. The authors suggested that the approach could potentially be extended to other disease states and immunological phenotypes. Presence/absence analyses assumed roughly uniform sequencing depth across donors, an assumption that may not hold. An earlier analysis of approximately 570 of the donors showed that most TCR beta V segments appeared in productive rearrangements either about 90% or about 30% of the time, which broadly matched IMGT annotations. While some public TCRs were present in many individuals, most TCR sequences turned up only very rarely across donors. The study listed 150 to 200 TCR beta chains as associated with cytomegalovirus. Because some donors lacked HLA typing at each locus, the association tests relied only on the typed subset. For the cohort, immune exposure information was limited to CMV serostatus. A cluster of highly shared sequence variants was judged likely to represent a technical artifact of the sequencing pipeline. In a later analysis, several top co-occurrence clusters were reported to appear linked to parvovirus B19, influenza, CMV and Epstein-Barr virus. A later analysis associated 15,000 to 20,000 TCR beta sequences with specific HLA alleles at a false discovery rate of 0.05. In a later genetic analysis, a missense DCLRE1C variant was associated with V-gene and J-gene trimming of TCR beta chains, and the association was replicated in an independent cohort.

Preparation of the library involved the immunoSEQ multiplex PCR assay. For the multiplex PCR, a mixture combining 60 forward primers for TCR Vbeta segments and 13 reverse primers for TCR Jbeta segments was used. A multiplex PCR assay on genomic DNA amplified the CDR3 region of rearranged TCR beta genes. The amplified TCR beta libraries were sequenced on the Illumina HiSeq System as 87-base-pair reads. The original methods were these. In a later analysis, tens of millions of unique TCR beta chains were counted across the 650 to 750 repertoires, and around 11 million of these chains were shared by at least two donors. To remove PCR and sequencing errors, raw reads were error-corrected and collapsed into unique sequences using a nearest-neighbor algorithm that merged closely related sequences. To assign V, D and J gene segments, CDR3 sequences were aligned to IMGT reference sequences. For a sequence to be retained, a match of at least six nucleotides to both a V gene segment and a J gene segment was required. A rearrangement counted as productive if the CDR3 had no stop codons and remained in frame with V and J, and every other rearrangement counted as non-productive. Following IMGT convention, CDR3 was defined as the stretch from the second conserved V-encoded cysteine up to the conserved J-encoded phenylalanine. The earlier analysis of approximately 590 of the donors excluded any sequence lacking an unambiguous match to a single V gene segment. An earlier analysis of 587 of the donors called V segments functional above 56.7% productive rearrangements and segregating when the between-donor standard deviation exceeded 5%. A statistical classification framework was built to diagnose cytomegalovirus status from the catalog of TCR beta chain sequences. In a later analysis, TCR nucleotide sequences were compared against IMGT/GENE-DB human TR gene sequences so that V and J genes could be assigned. A later analysis assigned CDR3 sequences and most-parsimonious VDJ recombination scenarios with the TCRdist pipeline. In a later analysis, every TCR beta chain was defined by the combination of its CDR3 amino acid sequence and its V-gene family, and reads without a unique V-gene family were dropped. As a way to deal with suspected cross-contamination and a sequencing artifact, a later analysis dropped over 550 nucleotide sequences that were highly shared and had low generation probability. For each public chain, a later analysis derived a clonal expansion index from normalized ranks of inferred template counts within each repertoire. Generation probabilities in a later analysis came from a VDJ recombination model fitted to out-of-frame rearrangements, and those results were checked against IGoR. In a later analysis, hypergeometric tests were used to score TCR-TCR, TCR-HLA and TCR-CMV co-occurrence, with a repertoire-size bias correction applied to TCR pairs. A later analysis estimated false discovery rates by permuting HLA or CMV assignments 20 times. In a later analysis, co-occurring TCRs were grouped using DBSCAN, and TCRdist sequence similarity was added for clustering within HLA-allele-positive subsets. Repertoires with fewer than 30,000 or more than 120,000 public chains were left out of co-occurrence clustering, as were a handful of repertoires with anomalous nucleotide sharing. TCRdb carries this immuneACCESS record with in-frame sequences only. Its versions omit some clonotypes, under half of them owing to an unresolved V gene in the studies checked, with the rest unexplained. V and J calls and clone size are those listed in that table; D and trimming were worked out from the DNA. Present in this sample are about 95,000 clones, 75% to 85% of which were seen just once. Jointly, the top ten make up 3% to 3.5% of the sample.

The clonotype comes from a man between 25 and 39 years old in good health and CMV-seropositive. This receptor chain uses TRBV10-3 and TRBJ1-2; no D gene can be assigned with confidence. The source material was PBMCs. CDR3 reads: CAINPGSHYGYTF. Read as DNA, the sequence is TGTGCCATCAATCCCGGTTCGCACTATGGCTACACCTTC.